These T cell receptor beta chains were read from a single sample in a study of T cell responses to AZD1222 COVID-19 vaccine. TCRdb's table, derived via immunoSEQ multiplex PCR, lists solely in-frame clones and lacks some. The table has roughly 120,000 clones, roughly nine tenths seen once. Sequenced here: peripheral blood, sampled on day 0 of AZD1222 vaccination. These receptors were obtained from an adult in good health. Each CDR3 is given with its conserved first and last residue. A D gene is named only where the DNA matches it firmly. Clone size is not always given. Where it is, it says once, few, many or a class for expanded clones.

cdr3_aa: CASSRGQAGEGYGNQPQHF
cdr3_nt: TGTGCCAGTAGTAGGGGACAGGCCGGTGAGGGATATGGCAATCAGCCCCAGCATTTT
d_call: TRBD1
j_call: TRBJ1-5
v_call: TRBV19
clone_size: NA

cdr3_aa: CASSLRSSPNEKLFF
cdr3_nt: TGTGCCAGCAGCTTAAGGTCCAGTCCTAATGAAAAACTGTTTTTT
d_call: NA
j_call: TRBJ1-4
v_call: TRBV7-9
clone_size: NA

cdr3_aa: CASSPMGDQPQHF
cdr3_nt: TGTGCCAGCTCACCGATGGGAGATCAGCCCCAGCATTTT
d_call: NA
j_call: TRBJ1-5
v_call: TRBV18
clone_size: NA

cdr3_aa: CASSLLAGGGPYNEQFF
cdr3_nt: TGTGCCAGCAGCCTACTAGCGGGAGGGGGCCCCTACAATGAGCAGTTCTTC
d_call: TRBD2
j_call: TRBJ2-1
v_call: TRBV5-6
clone_size: NA

cdr3_aa: CASTPGPSGGYNEQFF
cdr3_nt: TGTGCCAGCACCCCCGGGCCTAGCGGGGGATACAATGAGCAGTTCTTC
d_call: TRBD2
j_call: TRBJ2-1
v_call: TRBV9
clone_size: NA

cdr3_aa: CAWSVTRLNTEAFF
cdr3_nt: TGTGCCTGGAGTGTAACGCGTCTTAACACTGAAGCTTTCTTT
d_call: NA
j_call: TRBJ1-1
v_call: TRBV30
clone_size: NA

cdr3_aa: CASSQDFPRGRLGDTQYF
cdr3_nt: TGTGCCAGCAGCCAAGATTTCCCGAGGGGGCGACTTGGGGATACGCAGTATTTT
d_call: TRBD1
j_call: TRBJ2-3
v_call: TRBV3-1/TRBV3-2
clone_size: NA

cdr3_aa: CASSQIQDTQYF
cdr3_nt: TGTGCCAGCAGCCAAATACAGGATACGCAGTATTTT
d_call: NA
j_call: TRBJ2-3
v_call: TRBV3-1/TRBV3-2
clone_size: NA

cdr3_aa: CATGGGRTVMNTEAFF
cdr3_nt: TGTGCCACCGGAGGGGGGCGGACAGTAATGAACACTGAAGCTTTCTTT
d_call: NA
j_call: TRBJ1-1
v_call: TRBV2
clone_size: NA

cdr3_aa: CASSQQGGEAGYTF
cdr3_nt: TGTGCCAGCAGCCAACAGGGGGGCGAAGCAGGCTACACCTTC
d_call: TRBD1
j_call: TRBJ1-2
v_call: TRBV7-2
clone_size: once

cdr3_aa: CASSEGLAGDGANVLTF
cdr3_nt: TGTGCCAGCAGCGAGGGACTAGCGGGAGATGGGGCCAACGTCCTGACTTTC
d_call: TRBD2
j_call: TRBJ2-6
v_call: TRBV9
clone_size: NA

cdr3_aa: CASSLVLAGGYNEQFF
cdr3_nt: TGTGCCAGCAGCTTAGTGCTAGCGGGGGGCTACAATGAGCAGTTCTTC
d_call: TRBD2
j_call: TRBJ2-1
v_call: TRBV11-2
clone_size: NA

cdr3_aa: CASSGSGTAWGYYGYTF
cdr3_nt: TGTGCCAGCAGTGGATCCGGGACAGCATGGGGTTACTATGGCTACACCTTC
d_call: TRBD1
j_call: TRBJ1-2
v_call: TRBV7-9
clone_size: NA

cdr3_aa: CASSERTGELFF
cdr3_nt: TGTGCCAGCAGTGAAAGGACCGGGGAGCTGTTTTTT
d_call: NA
j_call: TRBJ2-2
v_call: TRBV2
clone_size: NA

cdr3_aa: CASINNRGRTGELFF
cdr3_nt: TGTGCCAGCATTAACAACAGGGGGAGGACCGGGGAGCTGTTTTTT
d_call: TRBD1
j_call: TRBJ2-2
v_call: TRBV6-5
clone_size: NA

cdr3_aa: CASSFGMGGGTDTQYF
cdr3_nt: TGCGCCAGCAGCTTCGGAATGGGGGGCGGGACAGATACGCAGTATTTT
d_call: NA
j_call: TRBJ2-3
v_call: TRBV5-1
clone_size: NA

cdr3_aa: CASSIDGFGGYSNQPQHF
cdr3_nt: TGTGCCAGTAGTATCGACGGGTTTGGGGGATATAGCAATCAGCCCCAGCATTTT
d_call: NA
j_call: TRBJ1-5
v_call: TRBV19
clone_size: NA

cdr3_aa: CASSPAGTSGLYNEQFF
cdr3_nt: TGCGCCAGCAGCCCAGCAGGGACTAGCGGCCTCTACAATGAGCAGTTCTTC
d_call: TRBD2
j_call: TRBJ2-1
v_call: TRBV5-1
clone_size: NA

cdr3_aa: CASSQGLASYNEQFF
cdr3_nt: TGCGCCAGCAGCCAGGGACTAGCGTCCTACAATGAGCAGTTCTTC
d_call: TRBD2
j_call: TRBJ2-1
v_call: TRBV4-3
clone_size: NA

cdr3_aa: CASSIGQPQHF
cdr3_nt: TGTGCCAGTAGTATCGGTCAGCCCCAGCATTTT
d_call: NA
j_call: TRBJ1-5
v_call: TRBV19
clone_size: once

cdr3_aa: CASSLGDHLGAFF
cdr3_nt: TGTGCCAGCAGCTTAGGGGATCACCTAGGGGCTTTCTTT
d_call: NA
j_call: TRBJ1-1
v_call: TRBV11-2
clone_size: NA

cdr3_aa: CASSSQGAEEKLFF
cdr3_nt: TGCGCCAGCAGCTCACAGGGGGCGGAGGAAAAACTGTTTTTT
d_call: TRBD1
j_call: TRBJ1-4
v_call: TRBV5-1
clone_size: once

cdr3_aa: CASSSGSYGYTF
cdr3_nt: TGTGCCAGCAGTTCAGGGTCCTATGGCTACACCTTC
d_call: NA
j_call: TRBJ1-2
v_call: TRBV5-6
clone_size: NA

cdr3_aa: CASSFSSNYGYTF
cdr3_nt: TGTGCCAGCAGTTTCAGTAGTAACTATGGCTACACCTTC
d_call: NA
j_call: TRBJ1-2
v_call: TRBV12-3/TRBV12-4
clone_size: NA

cdr3_aa: CASSSLDFSGNTIYF
cdr3_nt: TGTGCCAGCAGTAGTCTAGACTTCTCTGGAAACACCATATATTTT
d_call: NA
j_call: TRBJ1-3
v_call: TRBV28
clone_size: NA

cdr3_aa: CASSGVGQPQHF
cdr3_nt: TGTGCCAGCAGCGGGGTAGGCCAGCCCCAGCATTTT
d_call: NA
j_call: TRBJ1-5
v_call: TRBV12-3/TRBV12-4
clone_size: NA

cdr3_aa: CASSFAEGTEAFF
cdr3_nt: TGTGCCAGCAGTTTTGCGGAGGGGACTGAAGCTTTCTTT
d_call: NA
j_call: TRBJ1-1
v_call: TRBV12-3/TRBV12-4
clone_size: NA

cdr3_aa: CASIWQGDGYTF
cdr3_nt: TGTGCCAGCATTTGGCAGGGAGATGGCTACACCTTC
d_call: NA
j_call: TRBJ1-2
v_call: TRBV2
clone_size: once

cdr3_aa: CASSFTSGSGEQFF
cdr3_nt: TGTGCCAGCAGCTTCACTAGCGGGAGCGGTGAGCAGTTCTTC
d_call: TRBD2
j_call: TRBJ2-1
v_call: TRBV11-2
clone_size: few

cdr3_aa: CASSGGTGLPPYEQYF
cdr3_nt: TGCGCCAGCAGCGGGGGGACAGGGCTCCCACCCTACGAGCAGTACTTC
d_call: TRBD1
j_call: TRBJ2-7
v_call: TRBV5-1
clone_size: NA

cdr3_aa: CASSRTSGRHNYGYTF
cdr3_nt: TGTGCCAGCAGCCGAACTTCGGGACGGCATAACTATGGCTACACCTTC
d_call: NA
j_call: TRBJ1-2
v_call: TRBV11-2
clone_size: NA

cdr3_aa: CASSYSDDGNEQFF
cdr3_nt: TGTGCCAGCAGCTATAGTGATGATGGGAATGAGCAGTTCTTC
d_call: NA
j_call: TRBJ2-1
v_call: TRBV6-5
clone_size: NA

cdr3_aa: CASRSGLAGGTDTQYF
cdr3_nt: TGTGCCAGCAGGTCCGGACTAGCGGGGGGCACAGATACGCAGTATTTT
d_call: TRBD2
j_call: TRBJ2-3
v_call: TRBV5-4
clone_size: NA

cdr3_aa: CAWSAGQQATNEKLFF
cdr3_nt: TGTGCCTGGAGTGCGGGACAGCAAGCAACTAATGAAAAACTGTTTTTT
d_call: TRBD1
j_call: TRBJ1-4
v_call: TRBV30
clone_size: NA

cdr3_aa: CASSQATMSGLAGGNEQYF
cdr3_nt: TGCGCCAGCAGCCAAGCTACCATGTCGGGACTAGCGGGGGGGAACGAGCAGTACTTC
d_call: TRBD2
j_call: TRBJ2-7
v_call: TRBV4-3
clone_size: NA

cdr3_aa: CASSLDQKLFF
cdr3_nt: TGCGCCAGCAGTCTTGATCAAAAACTGTTTTTT
d_call: NA
j_call: TRBJ1-4
v_call: TRBV23-1
clone_size: NA

cdr3_aa: CASSIQTDNYGYTF
cdr3_nt: TGTGCCAGCAGCATTCAGACAGATAACTATGGCTACACCTTC
d_call: NA
j_call: TRBJ1-2
v_call: TRBV2
clone_size: NA

cdr3_aa: CASSVTGAQETQYF
cdr3_nt: TGTGCCAGCAGCGTCACAGGGGCCCAAGAGACCCAGTACTTC
d_call: TRBD1
j_call: TRBJ2-5
v_call: TRBV7-9
clone_size: NA

cdr3_aa: CASSERETEAFF
cdr3_nt: TGCGCCAGCAGTGAGAGAGAGACTGAAGCTTTCTTT
d_call: NA
j_call: TRBJ1-1
v_call: TRBV10-1
clone_size: NA

cdr3_aa: CASSQVQGEDSPLHF
cdr3_nt: TGCGCCAGCAGCCAAGTTCAGGGTGAGGATTCACCCCTCCACTTT
d_call: NA
j_call: TRBJ1-6
v_call: TRBV4-3
clone_size: NA

cdr3_aa: CASSEIQGAEYNEQFF
cdr3_nt: TGTGCCAGCAGCGAAATCCAGGGGGCGGAATACAATGAGCAGTTCTTC
d_call: TRBD1
j_call: TRBJ2-1
v_call: TRBV6-2/TRBV6-3
clone_size: few

cdr3_aa: CATRQGAGEKLFF
cdr3_nt: TGTGCCACCCGGCAGGGGGCTGGAGAAAAACTGTTTTTT
d_call: TRBD1
j_call: TRBJ1-4
v_call: TRBV6-5
clone_size: NA